This TCR beta chain was obtained from a study of blood T cell repertoires in COVID-19. Trimming cost V 5 bases and J 4 bases, with 12 bases left between them. Germline loops: CDR1 SEHNR, CDR2 FQNEAQ (reference sequence). The CDR3 covers 13 residues. Original processing notes: Estimation of nucleated cell counts relied on the amplification of reference gene primers. Libraries were prepared by immunoSEQ multiplex PCR; TCRdb keeps only in-frame clonotypes and omits some of them. For V, J and clone size, that table is used; D and trimming come from the DNA. Of approximately 400,000 clones listed, more than 70% were seen once; the top ten hold 1.2%. Participants came from some 26 US areas, aged about 18 to 90 years. Cohorts were based on clinical histories the participants reported. Two negative PCRs, clearance, or symptom resolution were required of recovered Cohort 3 donors.

The chain recombines TRBV7-9 with TRBJ2-7, with D perhaps matching TRBD1 (5 bases). Specimen: PBMCs or T cells enriched from blood (not recorded which). This receptor was obtained from a woman between 18 and 30 years old who had recovered from COVID-19. The CDR3, as DNA: TGTGCCAGCAGCCAAAAAACAGGATACGAGCAGTACTTC. Residues: CASSQKTGYEQYF.